The rows below give T cell receptor beta chains drawn from one sample of a study of blood T cell repertoires in COVID-19. Data came from immunoSEQ multiplex PCR; TCRdb stores just in-frame clones and leaves some out. The data contain over 20,000 clones, around 88% of them singletons. Material for sequencing was peripheral blood. Receptors were obtained from a man in his sixties or seventies with acute or convalescent COVID-19. Both conserved end residues are part of each CDR3. Each record gives: V gene, clone size, D gene, J gene, CDR3 protein, CDR3 DNA. A D gene is named only where the DNA matches it firmly. The size of a clone is reported for some rows only, either as once, few or many, or as a class for expanded clones.

V gene: TRBV9
clone size: .
D gene: TRBD1
J gene: TRBJ2-7
CDR3 protein: CASSVEGGRQQYF
CDR3 DNA: TGTGCCAGCAGCGTAGAAGGGGGCCGCCAGCAGTACTTC

V gene: TRBV5-4
clone size: .
D gene: .
J gene: TRBJ1-1
CDR3 protein: CASSLTGTPEAFF
CDR3 DNA: TGTGCCAGCAGCCTTACCGGGACACCTGAAGCTTTCTTT

V gene: TRBV5-5
clone size: .
D gene: .
J gene: TRBJ2-7
CDR3 protein: CASRLGVSSTYEQYF
CDR3 DNA: TGTGCCAGCAGGTTGGGCGTAAGTAGCACCTACGAGCAGTACTTC

V gene: TRBV5-6
clone size: once
D gene: .
J gene: TRBJ2-5
CDR3 protein: CASSLGSGRVETQYF
CDR3 DNA: TGTGCCAGCAGCTTGGGTAGCGGCCGGGTAGAGACCCAGTACTTC

V gene: TRBV27
clone size: once
D gene: .
J gene: TRBJ1-1
CDR3 protein: CASRMRGLNTEAFF
CDR3 DNA: TGTGCCAGCAGGATGCGGGGGCTGAACACTGAAGCTTTCTTT

V gene: TRBV5-1
clone size: .
D gene: .
J gene: TRBJ1-5
CDR3 protein: CASSYGGNQPQHF
CDR3 DNA: TGCGCCAGCAGCTACGGTGGCAATCAGCCCCAGCATTTT

V gene: TRBV19
clone size: .
D gene: TRBD1
J gene: TRBJ2-5
CDR3 protein: CASSTQGAVGETQYF
CDR3 DNA: TGTGCCAGTAGTACCCAGGGGGCGGTCGGAGAGACCCAGTACTTC

V gene: TRBV5-1
clone size: .
D gene: .
J gene: TRBJ1-3
CDR3 protein: CASSLWSGSGNTIYF
CDR3 DNA: TGCGCCAGCAGCTTGTGGTCAGGGTCTGGAAACACCATATATTTT

V gene: TRBV7-9
clone size: .
D gene: .
J gene: TRBJ2-7
CDR3 protein: CASSLEGDSYEQYF
CDR3 DNA: TGTGCCAGCAGCTTAGAGGGGGACTCCTACGAGCAGTACTTC

V gene: TRBV7-3
clone size: .
D gene: TRBD2
J gene: TRBJ2-7
CDR3 protein: CASSLELAGQYEQYF
CDR3 DNA: TGTGCCAGCAGCTTAGAGCTAGCGGGTCAATACGAGCAGTACTTC

V gene: TRBV5-5
clone size: once
D gene: TRBD1
J gene: TRBJ2-1
CDR3 protein: CASSPGDSYTNEQFF
CDR3 DNA: TGTGCCAGCAGCCCAGGGGACAGTTATACCAATGAGCAGTTCTTC

V gene: TRBV11-2
clone size: .
D gene: .
J gene: TRBJ2-1
CDR3 protein: CASSLGGDEQFF
CDR3 DNA: TGTGCCAGCAGCTTAGGGGGCGATGAGCAGTTCTTC

V gene: TRBV5-1
clone size: .
D gene: .
J gene: TRBJ1-2
CDR3 protein: CASSPVRGNYGYTF
CDR3 DNA: TGCGCCAGCAGCCCTGTTAGGGGTAACTATGGCTACACCTTC

V gene: TRBV18
clone size: .
D gene: .
J gene: TRBJ2-7
CDR3 protein: CASSPSSYEQYF
CDR3 DNA: TGTGCCAGCTCGCCGAGCTCCTACGAGCAGTACTTC

V gene: TRBV27
clone size: .
D gene: .
J gene: TRBJ1-1
CDR3 protein: CASSLGEATEAFF
CDR3 DNA: TGTGCCAGCAGTTTGGGGGAGGCGACTGAAGCTTTCTTT

V gene: TRBV5-1
clone size: .
D gene: .
J gene: TRBJ1-2
CDR3 protein: CASSLGTAYGYTF
CDR3 DNA: TGCGCCAGCAGCTTGGGGACAGCCTATGGCTACACCTTC

V gene: TRBV6-2/TRBV6-3
clone size: .
D gene: .
J gene: TRBJ2-6
CDR3 protein: CASSEHSGANVLTF
CDR3 DNA: TGTGCCAGCAGCGAACACTCTGGGGCCAACGTCCTGACTTTC